These 22 T cell receptor beta chains originate from one sample sequenced in a study of somatic mutations in cytotoxic T cells in rheumatoid arthritis. Repertoires were generated with immunoSEQ multiplex PCR, while TCRdb's copy carries only in-frame clones and drops some. The repertoire has some 30,000 clones, around 90% of them found once; the top ten carry around 10%. The sequenced material came from CD8+ T cells sorted from blood. The origin of the receptors is an adult with rheumatoid arthritis.

This chain connects TRBV9 to TRBJ1-5, with a tentative D call TRBD1 (5 bases). Trimming cost V 0 bases and J 6 bases, with 13 bases left between them. CDR3 length: 15 amino acids. Germline CDR1 is SGDLS and CDR2 is YYNGEE. This CDR3 reads CASSVGAGRSQPQHF. The DNA for the CDR3 is TGTGCCAGCAGCGTAGGGGCAGGGAGAAGTCAGCCCCAGCATTTT.

The rearrangement joins TRBV27 to TRBJ2-7; D uncertain. The CDR3 length is 12 residues. V gave up 6 bases and J gave up 0 bases, with 6 bases separating them. Germline lookup yields CDR1 MNHEY and CDR2 SMNVEV (reference sequence). CDR3 protein: CASRAYSYEQYF. The CDR3 DNA follows: TGTGCCAGCAGAGCGTACTCCTACGAGCAGTACTTC.

V and J are TRBV7-9 and TRBJ2-5; 7 nucleotides agree with TRBD1. V was pared by 0 bases and J by 5 bases, with 3 bases of the junction left unmatched. The CDR3 has 14 amino acids. Germline lookup yields CDR1 SEHNR and CDR2 FQNEAQ (reference sequence). For the CDR3, the DNA is TGTGCCAGCAGCTTAGCAGGGGGCTATGAGACCCAGTACTTC. Its translation is CASSLAGGYETQYF. The full variable domain, rest sourced from reference TRBV7-9 and TRBJ2-5, is DTGVSQNPRHKITKRGQNVTFRCDPISEHNRLYWYRQTLGQGPEFLTYFQNEAQLEKSRLLSDRFSAERPKGSFSTLEIQRTEQGDSAMYLCASSLAGGYETQYFGPGTRLLVL.

V gene TRBV6-5 combines with J gene TRBJ2-7, with D uncertain. The CDR3 length is 15 residues. Between the trimmed V and J ends, which lost 0 bases and 7 bases, there was a span of 16 bases. CDR1 MNHEY and CDR2 SVGAGI come from the germline V gene. CDR3 coding DNA: TGTGCCAGCAGTTACTCGGGCAGCAAAGTGGGGGAGCAGTACTTC. Amino acids: CASSYSGSKVGEQYF.

The rearrangement uses TRBV18 and TRBJ2-3; D is unresolved. The germline V gene has CDR1 KGHSH and CDR2 LQKENI. The CDR3 is made up of 13 amino acids. The V gene lost 3 bases and the J gene lost 0 bases, with 4 bases spanning the gap. CDR3 nucleotide sequence: TGTGCCAGCTCACCGGGGAGCACAGATACGCAGTATTTT. As protein: CASSPGSTDTQYF.

The V and J genes are TRBV6-1 and TRBJ2-5; 11 nucleotides agree with TRBD2. V was clipped by 1 base and J by 4 bases; unmatched bases: 5. This CDR3 is built from 16 residues. In germline, CDR1 is MNHNS, CDR2 SASEGT. CDR3 residues: CASSEDTSGSAETQYF. For the CDR3, the DNA is TGTGCCAGCAGTGAAGATACTAGCGGGAGCGCAGAGACCCAGTACTTC.

V and J are TRBV4-2 and TRBJ2-2; the D gene is possibly TRBD2 (7 bases). Looked up from germline, CDR1 is LGHNA and CDR2 is YNFKEQ. Trimming stripped 0 bases from V and 2 bases from J, with 28 bases between. The CDR3 has 22 residues. The CDR3 loop is CASSQDPGGLIDRVRNTGELFF. The CDR3 DNA follows: TGTGCCAGCAGCCAAGATCCCGGGGGGCTCATCGACAGAGTCCGTAACACCGGGGAGCTGTTTTTT.

This chain connects TRBV7-9 to TRBJ2-1; D is unresolved. Per the germline V gene, CDR1 is SEHNR and CDR2 is FQNEAQ (reference sequence). The CDR3 contains 13 residues. The germline V and J ends were trimmed by 6 bases and 5 bases, with 11 bases remaining between them. Written as DNA, the CDR3 is TGTGCCAGCAGGCCGGGCGCTCACAATGAGCAGTTCTTC. Translation: CASRPGAHNEQFF.

The chain employs TRBV4-3 and TRBJ1-5; TRBD1 aligns across 9 bases. Germline CDR1 reads LGHNA; CDR2 reads YSLEER. V dropped 5 bases and J dropped 6; count of bases not matched to a gene: 8. This CDR3 contains 15 residues. CDR3 coding DNA: TGCGCCAGCAGCACCTCGACAGGGGGAAGTCAGCCCCAGCATTTT. The encoded protein is CASSTSTGGSQPQHF.

The chain uses TRBV7-9 and TRBJ2-1; 12 bases fit TRBD2. Germline CDR1 is SEHNR and CDR2 is FQNEAQ (reference sequence). This CDR3 contains 16 residues. Losses at the gene ends were 1 base for V and 3 bases for J; bases not matched to a gene: 1. CDR3 region: CASSLVTSGSYNEQFF. The CDR3 coding sequence is TGTGCCAGCAGCTTAGTGACTAGCGGGAGCTACAATGAGCAGTTCTTC.

Written as DNA, the CDR3 is TGTGCCAGCAGTAGACAGGGAGGAGAACAGCCCCAGCATTTT. Translated, it gives CASSRQGGEQPQHF. The chain recombines TRBV6-5 with TRBJ1-5; 7 bases agree with TRBD1. Unmatched junction bases numbered 8, after V lost 5 bases and J lost 7 bases. CDR3 size: 14 residues. Germline V gives CDR1 MNHEY, CDR2 SVGAGI.

The genes are TRBV5-8 and TRBJ1-2; 8 nucleotides align to TRBD1. Germline loops: CDR1 SGHTS, CDR2 YDEGEE. The CDR3 is made up of 14 amino acids. The trim removed 1 base at V and 5 bases at J, leaving 4 bases unmatched. The CDR3 loop is CASSLFDRGYGYTF. CDR3 coding DNA: TGTGCCAGCAGCTTGTTCGACAGGGGTTATGGCTACACCTTC.

V gene TRBV7-9 combines with J gene TRBJ1-1; TRBD1 matches 7 bases. The CDR3 contains 15 residues. Unmatched junction bases numbered 5, after V lost 4 bases and J lost 0 bases. Germline assignment: CDR1 SEHNR and CDR2 FQNEAQ (reference sequence). The CDR3 is CASSSLTGMNTEAFF. In DNA, the CDR3 is TGTGCCAGCAGCTCTCTGACAGGGATGAACACTGAAGCTTTCTTT.

This sequence joins TRBV7-8 and TRBJ1-2; D uncertain. Trimming took 0 bases from V and 0 from J, leaving 2 bases between them. Germline V gene lookup returns CDR1 SGHVS and CDR2 FQNEAQ. The CDR3 is made up of 13 amino acids. The CDR3 here is CASSLASNYGYTF. The CDR3 coding sequence is TGTGCCAGCAGCTTAGCCTCTAACTATGGCTACACCTTC.

V usage is TRBV6-6 and J usage is TRBJ2-1, with 8 bases lining up with TRBD1. CDR1 MNHNY and CDR2 SVGAGI come from the germline V gene (reference sequence). This CDR3 spans 15 amino acids. Trimming removed 6 bases from V and 2 bases from J; junction bases left unmatched: 6. The CDR3 here is CASRPDRAAYNEQFF. The DNA of the CDR3 is TGTGCCAGCAGACCGGACAGGGCGGCCTACAATGAGCAGTTCTTC.

The chain carries TRBV7-9 and TRBJ2-2; no firm D call. The V end was cut by 2 bases, the J end by 4 bases, with 8 bases between. The CDR3 consists of 14 residues. In germline, CDR1 is SEHNR, CDR2 FQNEAQ (reference sequence). The CDR3 loop reads CASSLSTSTGELFF. CDR3 DNA sequence: TGTGCCAGCAGCTTATCTACGAGCACCGGGGAGCTGTTTTTT.

The chain is built from TRBV29-1 and TRBJ2-1, with unresolved D. The germline gives CDR1 SQVTM, CDR2 ANQGSEA. V was trimmed by 5 bases and J by 8 bases, leaving 16 bases between them. This CDR3 has 13 amino acids. The DNA for the CDR3 is TGCAGCGTTCAGCTAATCCTTCGGGATGAGCAGTTCTTC. Its protein is CSVQLILRDEQFF.

V is TRBV5-4 and J is TRBJ2-7, with 8 bases matching TRBD2. This CDR3 is built from 15 residues. The V and J ends lost 4 bases and 2 bases, in that order; junction bases with no gene match: 8. The germline CDR1 and CDR2 sequences are SGHNT and YYREEE (reference sequence). This chain's CDR3 is CASSAPERETYEQYF. CDR3 sequence (DNA): TGTGCCAGCAGCGCCCCGGAGCGGGAGACCTACGAGCAGTACTTC.

The genes are TRBV6-1 and TRBJ1-2; no clear D. Per the germline V gene, CDR1 is MNHNS and CDR2 is SASEGT. Between the trimmed V and J ends, which lost 5 bases and 4 bases, there was a span of 8 bases. The CDR3 is 12 amino acids. The CDR3 here is CASSLGIYGYTF. The CDR3, as DNA: TGTGCCAGCAGTTTAGGGATCTATGGCTACACCTTC.

The chain couples TRBV27 to TRBJ2-3; 8 bases map to TRBD1. V shed 6 bases and J 6 bases; nucleotides not matched to a gene: 11. The length of the CDR3 is 15 residues. Germline CDR1 is MNHEY and CDR2 is SMNVEV (reference sequence). CDR3 region: CASRSGTGFLDTQYF. Here the CDR3 DNA reads TGTGCCAGCAGATCTGGGACAGGCTTTCTGGATACGCAGTATTTT.

The chain couples TRBV27 to TRBJ1-1, with D perhaps matching TRBD1 (5 bases). Germline CDR1 reads MNHEY; CDR2 reads SMNVEV (reference sequence). This CDR3 has 14 residues. Trimming stripped 6 bases from V and 0 bases from J, with 11 bases between. The CDR3 protein is CASRTGPLNTEAFF. CDR3 nucleotides: TGTGCCAGCAGAACGGGACCGTTGAACACTGAAGCTTTCTTT.

The gene calls are TRBV18 and TRBJ2-2; TRBD2 aligns across 12 bases. Germline V lookup: CDR1 KGHSH, CDR2 LQKENI. The V and J ends lost 3 bases and 3 bases, in that order; junction bases with no gene match: 2. This CDR3 contains 16 residues. The chain's CDR3 is CASSPRLAGDTGELFF. The CDR3 DNA sequence: TGTGCCAGCTCACCCCGACTAGCGGGAGACACCGGGGAGCTGTTTTTT.